These T cell receptor beta chains were read from a single sample in a study of cytomegalovirus exposure and HLA in healthy donors. Using immunoSEQ multiplex PCR, the repertoire was profiled, and TCRdb retains in-frame clones only, with some absent. The table lists about 120,000 clones, 70% to 90% of them singletons. Material for sequencing was PBMCs. The receptors derive from a woman between 18 and 30 years old in good health and CMV-seropositive. CDR3s include the opening cysteine and the closing phenylalanine or tryptophan. Fields, in order: clone size, J gene, D gene, V gene, CDR3 protein, CDR3 DNA. D genes are given only for firm matches. Clone sizes are given selectively: once, few, many, or a class where the clone is expanded.

clone_size: -; j_call: TRBJ1-1; d_call: TRBD1; v_call: TRBV30; cdr3_aa: CACTGTGDSEAFF; cdr3_nt: TGTGCCTGTACGGGGACAGGGGATTCTGAAGCTTTCTTT
clone_size: few; j_call: TRBJ2-1; d_call: -; v_call: TRBV7-9; cdr3_aa: CASSRQVEEQFF; cdr3_nt: TGTGCCAGCAGCCGACAGGTAGAAGAGCAGTTCTTC
clone_size: -; j_call: TRBJ2-7; d_call: TRBD1; v_call: TRBV5-1; cdr3_aa: CASSSGTGTYEQYF; cdr3_nt: TGCGCCAGCAGCTCCGGGACAGGGACCTACGAGCAGTACTTC
clone_size: -; j_call: TRBJ2-7; d_call: -; v_call: TRBV28; cdr3_aa: CASMDRGHEQYF; cdr3_nt: TGTGCCAGCATGGATAGGGGCCACGAGCAGTACTTC
clone_size: -; j_call: TRBJ2-2; d_call: TRBD1; v_call: TRBV15; cdr3_aa: CATSRQGAIGELFF; cdr3_nt: TGTGCCACCAGCAGACAGGGGGCGATCGGGGAGCTGTTTTTT
clone_size: -; j_call: TRBJ1-1; d_call: -; v_call: TRBV5-6; cdr3_aa: CASSLRGSTEAFF; cdr3_nt: TGTGCCAGCAGCTTGCGGGGATCCACTGAAGCTTTCTTT
clone_size: -; j_call: TRBJ1-2; d_call: TRBD1; v_call: TRBV6-1; cdr3_aa: CASSEATGRGYTF; cdr3_nt: TGTGCCAGCAGTGAAGCGACAGGGCGTGGCTACACCTTC
clone_size: -; j_call: TRBJ2-3; d_call: -; v_call: TRBV6-6; cdr3_aa: CASSYRGADTQYF; cdr3_nt: TGTGCCAGCAGTTACAGGGGTGCAGATACGCAGTATTTT
clone_size: -; j_call: TRBJ1-2; d_call: -; v_call: TRBV4-3; cdr3_aa: CASSRGGPSGYTF; cdr3_nt: TGCGCCAGCAGTCGGGGGGGACCTAGTGGCTACACCTTC
clone_size: -; j_call: TRBJ2-2; d_call: -; v_call: TRBV6-6; cdr3_aa: CASSYSWGANTGELFF; cdr3_nt: TGTGCCAGCAGTTACTCGTGGGGCGCGAACACCGGGGAGCTGTTTTTT
clone_size: -; j_call: TRBJ1-1; d_call: -; v_call: TRBV6-1; cdr3_aa: CASSPSGLPEAFF; cdr3_nt: TGTGCCAGCAGTCCTTCAGGGTTACCTGAAGCTTTCTTT
clone_size: -; j_call: TRBJ1-6; d_call: TRBD1; v_call: TRBV5-1; cdr3_aa: CASSLGWTGIGNSPLHF; cdr3_nt: TGCGCCAGCAGCTTGGGCTGGACAGGGATTGGTAATTCACCCCTCCACTTT
clone_size: -; j_call: TRBJ2-7; d_call: -; v_call: TRBV11-3; cdr3_aa: CASSFSKSSYEQYF; cdr3_nt: TGTGCCAGCAGCTTTTCTAAGAGCTCCTACGAGCAGTACTTC
clone_size: few; j_call: TRBJ2-7; d_call: TRBD2; v_call: TRBV5-6; cdr3_aa: CASSLARRGAAYEQYF; cdr3_nt: TGTGCCAGCAGCTTGGCCCGGCGGGGGGCCGCCTACGAGCAGTACTTC
clone_size: -; j_call: TRBJ2-2; d_call: TRBD1; v_call: TRBV28; cdr3_aa: CASRGQGNTGELFF; cdr3_nt: TGTGCCAGCAGGGGACAGGGGAACACCGGGGAGCTGTTTTTT
clone_size: -; j_call: TRBJ1-1; d_call: -; v_call: TRBV30; cdr3_aa: CAWSIRVMNTEAFF; cdr3_nt: TGTGCCTGGAGCATAAGAGTCATGAACACTGAAGCTTTCTTT
clone_size: -; j_call: TRBJ2-7; d_call: -; v_call: TRBV15; cdr3_aa: CATSRDRGFTYEQYF; cdr3_nt: TGTGCCACCAGCAGAGATCGAGGGTTCACCTACGAGCAGTACTTC
clone_size: -; j_call: TRBJ1-2; d_call: TRBD1; v_call: TRBV7-9; cdr3_aa: CASSLVGTGNGYTF; cdr3_nt: TGTGCCAGCAGCTTAGTGGGGACAGGGAATGGCTACACCTTC
clone_size: -; j_call: TRBJ2-5; d_call: -; v_call: TRBV15; cdr3_aa: CATSRVEPGDQETQYF; cdr3_nt: TGTGCCACCAGCAGAGTGGAGCCGGGGGACCAAGAGACCCAGTACTTC
clone_size: -; j_call: TRBJ2-7; d_call: -; v_call: TRBV4-2; cdr3_aa: CASSQELTRLDEQYF; cdr3_nt: TGTGCCAGCAGCCAGGAGTTGACTAGATTGGACGAGCAGTACTTC
clone_size: once; j_call: TRBJ2-1; d_call: TRBD2; v_call: TRBV5-1; cdr3_aa: CASSLARGGGYNEQFF; cdr3_nt: TGCGCCAGCAGCTTGGCCCGCGGGGGGGGGTACAATGAGCAGTTCTTC
clone_size: -; j_call: TRBJ2-3; d_call: -; v_call: TRBV7-9; cdr3_aa: CASSDGIAPQLF; cdr3_nt: TGTGCCAGCAGCGACGGAATAGCCCCCCAGTTGTTT
clone_size: -; j_call: TRBJ2-5; d_call: TRBD1; v_call: TRBV27; cdr3_aa: CASSFATGGQETQYF; cdr3_nt: TGTGCCAGCAGTTTCGCCACAGGGGGTCAAGAGACCCAGTACTTC
clone_size: -; j_call: TRBJ1-4; d_call: -; v_call: TRBV5-1; cdr3_aa: CASTTSGARDEKLFF; cdr3_nt: TGCGCCAGCACCACCAGTGGGGCCCGGGATGAAAAACTGTTTTTT
clone_size: -; j_call: TRBJ1-1; d_call: -; v_call: TRBV13; cdr3_aa: CASSTTGWDTEAFF; cdr3_nt: TGTGCCAGCAGCACGACAGGTTGGGACACTGAAGCTTTCTTT
clone_size: -; j_call: TRBJ1-4; d_call: TRBD1; v_call: TRBV7-9; cdr3_aa: CASLPPDRGHSSTNEKLFF; cdr3_nt: TGTGCCAGCTTGCCTCCGGACAGGGGGCATTCATCAACTAATGAAAAACTGTTTTTT
clone_size: -; j_call: TRBJ1-4; d_call: -; v_call: TRBV10-3; cdr3_aa: CATSQGYGSNEKLFF; cdr3_nt: TGTGCCACCTCGCAGGGGTACGGATCTAATGAAAAACTGTTTTTT
clone_size: -; j_call: TRBJ2-1; d_call: TRBD2; v_call: TRBV9; cdr3_aa: CASSAPGLLNEQFF; cdr3_nt: TGTGCCAGCAGCGCGCCGGGACTATTAAATGAGCAGTTCTTC
clone_size: -; j_call: TRBJ1-3; d_call: -; v_call: TRBV6-6; cdr3_aa: CASSYSWSGEGNTIYF; cdr3_nt: TGTGCCAGCAGTTACTCGTGGTCTGGAGAGGGAAACACCATATATTTT
clone_size: -; j_call: TRBJ2-7; d_call: TRBD1; v_call: TRBV11-1; cdr3_aa: CASSLHRDRGYEQYF; cdr3_nt: TGTGCCAGCAGCTTACACCGGGACAGGGGCTACGAGCAGTACTTC
clone_size: once; j_call: TRBJ1-1; d_call: -; v_call: TRBV7-9; cdr3_aa: CASSLAPTGNTEAFF; cdr3_nt: TGTGCCAGCAGCTTAGCCCCGACAGGGAACACTGAAGCTTTCTTT
clone_size: -; j_call: TRBJ1-5; d_call: -; v_call: TRBV7-2; cdr3_aa: CASSLGRANQPQHF; cdr3_nt: TGTGCCAGCAGCTTAGGGCGGGCTAATCAGCCCCAGCATTTT
clone_size: -; j_call: TRBJ1-6; d_call: -; v_call: TRBV30; cdr3_aa: CAWSRGLVGGSPLHF; cdr3_nt: TGTGCCTGGAGTCGCGGTCTTGTGGGTGGATCACCCCTCCACTTT
clone_size: few; j_call: TRBJ2-7; d_call: TRBD1; v_call: TRBV5-6; cdr3_aa: CASSLWDRVEQYF; cdr3_nt: TGTGCCAGCAGCCTATGGGACAGGGTCGAGCAGTACTTC
clone_size: -; j_call: TRBJ2-7; d_call: TRBD1; v_call: TRBV4-1; cdr3_aa: CASSQKRDSSYEQYF; cdr3_nt: TGCGCCAGCAGCCAGAAAAGGGACAGTTCCTACGAGCAGTACTTC
clone_size: once; j_call: TRBJ1-2; d_call: -; v_call: TRBV6-5; cdr3_aa: CASSYHPMTANYGYTF; cdr3_nt: TGTGCCAGCAGTTACCACCCGATGACAGCTAACTATGGCTACACCTTC
clone_size: -; j_call: TRBJ2-5; d_call: TRBD2; v_call: TRBV5-4; cdr3_aa: CASSRGRELGQETQYF; cdr3_nt: TGTGCCAGCAGCCGCGGGCGGGAGCTCGGCCAAGAGACCCAGTACTTC
clone_size: -; j_call: TRBJ1-1; d_call: TRBD1; v_call: TRBV19; cdr3_aa: CASSIGTGRGTTEAFF; cdr3_nt: TGTGCCAGTAGTATTGGGACAGGGAGAGGAACCACTGAAGCTTTCTTT
clone_size: -; j_call: TRBJ1-3; d_call: TRBD1; v_call: TRBV11-3; cdr3_aa: CASSAGQGLGSGNTIYF; cdr3_nt: TGTGCCAGCAGCGCCGGACAGGGCTTGGGCTCTGGAAACACCATATATTTT
clone_size: -; j_call: TRBJ2-3; d_call: TRBD2; v_call: TRBV7-9; cdr3_aa: CASSLSLAGVTDTQYF; cdr3_nt: TGTGCCAGCAGCTTATCGCTAGCGGGAGTGACAGATACGCAGTATTTT
clone_size: -; j_call: TRBJ1-1; d_call: -; v_call: TRBV18; cdr3_aa: CASSTRTNTEAFF; cdr3_nt: TGTGCCAGCTCAACGAGGACAAACACTGAAGCTTTCTTT
clone_size: -; j_call: TRBJ1-5; d_call: -; v_call: TRBV7-2; cdr3_aa: CASSSQGFGQPQHF; cdr3_nt: TGTGCCAGCAGCTCCCAGGGGTTCGGGCAGCCCCAGCATTTT
clone_size: -; j_call: TRBJ2-7; d_call: TRBD2; v_call: TRBV7-2; cdr3_aa: CASSAREGPYEQYF; cdr3_nt: TGTGCCAGCAGCGCACGGGAGGGCCCTTACGAGCAGTACTTC
clone_size: -; j_call: TRBJ1-2; d_call: -; v_call: TRBV6-1; cdr3_aa: CASSAQGIREGYTF; cdr3_nt: TGTGCCAGCAGTGCACAGGGAATCAGGGAGGGCTACACCTTC
clone_size: -; j_call: TRBJ2-1; d_call: TRBD2; v_call: TRBV4-3; cdr3_aa: CASSQALLAGYEQFF; cdr3_nt: TGCGCCAGCAGCCAGGCTTTGCTAGCGGGTTATGAGCAGTTCTTC
clone_size: -; j_call: TRBJ1-1; d_call: -; v_call: TRBV2; cdr3_aa: CASSENRSGAEAFF; cdr3_nt: TGTGCCAGCAGTGAAAACAGGTCGGGGGCTGAAGCTTTCTTT
clone_size: once; j_call: TRBJ1-1; d_call: -; v_call: TRBV7-9; cdr3_aa: CASSIRGDNTEAFF; cdr3_nt: TGTGCCAGCAGCATCCGAGGTGATAACACTGAAGCTTTCTTT
clone_size: -; j_call: TRBJ2-1; d_call: -; v_call: TRBV6-5; cdr3_aa: CASRGTQSYNEQFF; cdr3_nt: TGTGCCAGCAGGGGGACTCAGTCCTACAATGAGCAGTTCTTC
clone_size: -; j_call: TRBJ2-7; d_call: TRBD1; v_call: TRBV6-6; cdr3_aa: CASSSGQGHSYEQYF; cdr3_nt: TGTGCCAGCAGTTCGGGACAGGGGCATTCCTACGAGCAGTACTTC
clone_size: -; j_call: TRBJ1-2; d_call: -; v_call: TRBV6-1; cdr3_aa: CASSESDGYTF; cdr3_nt: TGTGCCAGCAGTGAATCGGATGGCTACACCTTC
clone_size: -; j_call: TRBJ1-2; d_call: TRBD1; v_call: TRBV27; cdr3_aa: CASSSETGRLRGYTF; cdr3_nt: TGTGCCAGCAGTTCTGAGACAGGGCGATTGAGGGGCTACACCTTC